This entry lists 28 T cell receptor beta chains sequenced from one sample in a study of blood T cell repertoires in COVID-19. TCRdb keeps only in-frame clones here, not all; method: immunoSEQ multiplex PCR. This table holds around 270,000 clones, roughly 88% found once. The sequenced sample was PBMCs or T cells enriched from blood (not recorded which). These receptors all come from a woman aged 25 to 39 who had recovered from COVID-19.

The chain is built from TRBV28 and TRBJ1-2; TRBD1 is a possible D gene (6 bases). Per germline, CDR1 MDHEN and CDR2 SYDVKM. The CDR3 totals 17 residues. Trimming took 4 bases from V and 0 from J, leaving 18 bases between them. CDR3 region: CASSSTVLTGSNYGYTF. CDR3 DNA: TGTGCCAGCAGTTCTACCGTTTTGACAGGATCTAACTATGGCTACACCTTC.

The V call is TRBV12-3 or TRBV12-4, the J call TRBJ1-1; D is unclear. The CDR3 is made up of 13 amino acids. Trimming shortened V by 3 bases and J by 5 bases, and 10 bases separated the two germline ends. CDR3 sequence (DNA): TGTGCCAGCAGTTTTGCTGGCCCTACTGAAGCTTTCTTT. Translation: CASSFAGPTEAFF.

This rearrangement joins TRBV7-9 to TRBJ2-3; perhaps TRBD1 as D (6 bases). CDR1 is SEHNR, CDR2 FQNEAQ, per germline (reference sequence). V gave up 5 bases and J gave up 1 base, with 7 bases separating them. The CDR3 spans 13 residues. The CDR3 here is CASSGGGTDTQYF. The CDR3 DNA sequence: TGTGCCAGCAGCGGGGGCGGCACAGATACGCAGTATTTT. The variable domain in full, with the rest retrieved from reference TRBV7-9 and TRBJ2-3, is DTGVSQNPRHKITKRGQNVTFRCDPISEHNRLYWYRQTLGQGPEFLTYFQNEAQLEKSRLLSDRFSAERPKGSFSTLEIQRTEQGDSAMYLCASSGGGTDTQYFGPGTRLTVL.

This clone was picked up one time. The rearrangement joins TRBV5-6 to TRBJ2-7; 9 bases are shared with TRBD1. The CDR3 contains 16 residues. CDR1 is SGHDT and CDR2 is YYEEEE in the germline V gene. V lost 2 bases and J lost 2; bases outside the gene matches: 8. The CDR3 here is CASSFRGTGNPYEQYF. The CDR3 region has the DNA TGTGCCAGCAGCTTTCGAGGGACAGGGAATCCCTACGAGCAGTACTTC. The full variable domain, its missing parts supplied by reference TRBV5-6 and TRBJ2-7, is DAGVTQSPTHLIKTRGQQVTLRCSPKSGHDTVSWYQQALGQGPQFIFQYYEEEERQRGNFPDRFSGHQFPNYSSELNVNALLLGDSALYLCASSFRGTGNPYEQYFGPGTRLTVT.

The rearrangement uses TRBV2 and TRBJ2-7; D may be TRBD1 (5 bases). Germline V CDR1 and CDR2: SNHLY, FYNNEI. Trimming took 4 bases from V and 3 from J, leaving 16 bases between them. This CDR3 region has 15 residues. CDR3 DNA sequence: TGTGCCAGCAGTGGCCCGTGGGGCACCCTCTACGAGCAGTACTTC. It is translated as CASSGPWGTLYEQYF.

This chain joins TRBV11-2 and TRBJ1-1, with D hard to call. Trimming stripped 2 bases from V and 8 bases from J, with 9 bases between. The CDR3 spans 12 residues. In germline, CDR1 is SGHAT, CDR2 FQNNGV. DNA of the CDR3: TGTGCCAGCAGCTTAAGGGAGGCCGAAGCTTTCTTT. It is translated as CASSLREAEAFF.

This chain uses TRBV5-1 with TRBJ1-4; D possibly corresponds to TRBD1 (5 bases). The CDR3 extends over 15 amino acids. The germline V gene encodes CDR1 SGHRS and CDR2 YFSETQ. Trimming stripped 0 bases from V and 7 bases from J, with 13 bases between. This CDR3 reads CASSLAGQGGEKLFF. The CDR3 region has the DNA TGCGCCAGCAGCTTGGCCGGGCAGGGAGGTGAAAAACTGTTTTTT.

This clone was observed a single time. The chain links TRBV13 to TRBJ2-7, with a weak D call TRBD1 (5 bases). Per the germline V gene, CDR1 is PRHDT and CDR2 is FYEKMQ (reference sequence). Trimming took off 0 bases at V and 2 bases at J, with 8 bases between the two ends. This CDR3 spans 14 amino acids. The CDR3 nucleotides read TGTGCCAGCAGCTTAGGGACAGATGCCTACGAGCAGTACTTC. It codes for CASSLGTDAYEQYF.

The chain is built from TRBV9 and TRBJ2-5; D is possibly TRBD1 (6 bases). Trimming removed 0 bases from V and 4 bases from J, with 10 bases in between. CDR1 and CDR2 from the germline V gene are SGDLS and YYNGEE. The CDR3 loop spans 14 amino acids. The CDR3 is CASSVVGRGETQYF. The CDR3 nucleotides read TGTGCCAGCAGCGTAGTGGGCAGGGGAGAGACCCAGTACTTC.

For the CDR3, the DNA is TGTGCCAGCAGTGAGGGCGGGACAGGGGGTTTCGGAGAGACCCAGTACTTC. Encoded protein: CASSEGGTGGFGETQYF. V gene TRBV25-1 combines with J gene TRBJ2-5; TRBD1 matches at 11 bases. The V and J ends lost 3 bases and 4 bases, in that order; junction bases with no gene match: 10. CDR1 is MGHDK, CDR2 SYGVNS, per germline. This CDR3 spans 17 amino acids.

This chain connects TRBV28 to TRBJ1-4; possible D gene TRBD1, 5 bases. The CDR3 has 16 amino acids. The V gene lost 5 bases and the J gene lost 5 bases, with 18 bases spanning the gap. Germline loops: CDR1 MDHEN, CDR2 SYDVKM. As DNA, the CDR3 is TGTGCCAGCAGTAAAGCGGGGGGGTCTCGAAATGAAAAACTGTTTTTT. Its translation is CASSKAGGSRNEKLFF.

This clone was seen at least ten times. Other DNA sequences in this sample translate to the same CDR3. The chain uses TRBV19 and TRBJ1-5, with D possibly matching TRBD1 (6 bases). The length of the CDR3 is 13 residues. CDR1 and CDR2 (germline): LNHDA, SQIVND (reference sequence). V dropped 8 bases and J dropped 6 bases, with 14 bases sitting between them. CDR3 DNA: TGTGCCAGTGGGGGAAGGGGGGGTCAGCCCCAGCATTTT. It encodes CASGGRGGQPQHF.

J is TRBJ2-3 and V is TRBV2, with 7 bases that match TRBD1. CDR1 SNHLY and CDR2 FYNNEI come from the germline V gene. With 6 bases clipped from V and 7 bases from J, the junction kept 13 bases outside the gene matches. The CDR3 is 15 residues long. CDR3 residues: CASSPYTGDPNTQYF. CDR3 in DNA: TGTGCCAGCAGCCCTTACACAGGGGATCCCAATACGCAGTATTTT.

This clone was found once. The chain uses TRBV24-1 and TRBJ2-5, with D possibly TRBD2 on 6 matching bases. The germline V gene encodes CDR1 KGHDR and CDR2 SFDVKD. Trimming removed 4 bases at V and 5 bases at J, with 13 bases between. CDR3 length: 14 residues. The CDR3 loop reads CATSERGTAETQYF. CDR3 nucleotide sequence: TGTGCCACCAGTGAACGCGGGACGGCCGAGACCCAGTACTTC.

Here the CDR3 DNA reads TGTGCCGAGGGCCGCTCCTACGAGCAGTACTTC. It is translated as CAEGRSYEQYF. V usage is TRBV30 and J usage is TRBJ2-7; D is possibly TRBD2 (5 bases). The germline V and J ends were trimmed by 8 bases and 0 bases, with 8 bases remaining between them. CDR3 length: 11 residues. CDR1 and CDR2 from the germline V gene are GTSNPN and SVGIG (reference sequence).

The chain couples TRBV29-1 to TRBJ1-1; D is perhaps TRBD1 (6 bases). Germline CDR1 reads SQVTM; CDR2 reads ANQGSEA. V was shortened by 3 bases and J by 5 bases, with 16 bases between the two germline ends. There are 14 residues in the CDR3. CDR3 protein: CSVDANRVVTEAFF. The CDR3 nucleotides read TGCAGCGTTGATGCTAACAGGGTGGTTACTGAAGCTTTCTTT.

This clone is a singleton in its sample. The chain combines TRBV6-1 with TRBJ2-7; 14 bases align to TRBD2. The CDR3 loop spans 18 amino acids. Trimming cost V 4 bases and J 4 bases; bases outside gene matches: 12. Germline assignment: CDR1 MNHNS and CDR2 SASEGT. CDR3 sequence: CASSAGGLAGVPLYEQYF. CDR3 DNA sequence: TGTGCCAGCAGTGCCGGGGGACTAGCGGGAGTACCCCTATACGAGCAGTACTTC.

The chain links TRBV7-9 to TRBJ1-1; 9 bases fit TRBD1. Germline V CDR1 and CDR2: SEHNR, FQNEAQ (reference sequence). With V trimmed by 3 bases and J by 3 bases, 5 bases remained unmatched. There are 15 residues in the CDR3. DNA for the CDR3: TGTGCCAGCAGCTTCGGGACAGGGAAAGACACTGAAGCTTTCTTT. As protein: CASSFGTGKDTEAFF.

This chain connects TRBV3-1 (or the pseudogene TRBV3-2) to TRBJ2-1; the D is unclear. The ends were cut back, 1 base at V and 1 base at J, with 14 bases in the middle. This CDR3 comprises 17 residues. CDR1 LGHDT and CDR2 YNNKEL come from the germline V gene (reference sequence). This CDR3 is CASSQVSAGESYNEQFF. The CDR3 bases are TGTGCCAGCAGCCAAGTATCGGCTGGAGAGTCCTACAATGAGCAGTTCTTC.

The V gene is TRBV6-4, the J gene TRBJ1-5, with 7 bases that match TRBD1. Trimming at V came to 3 bases and at J to 1 base, leaving 12 bases not matched to a gene. Germline assignment: CDR1 MRHNA and CDR2 SNTAGT. The CDR3 sequence is 18 residues long. CDR3 protein: CASSEQQGPTASNQPQHF. Here the CDR3 DNA reads TGTGCCAGCAGTGAGCAACAGGGGCCAACAGCGAGCAATCAGCCCCAGCATTTT.

The chain uses TRBV7-6 and TRBJ2-7; 7 bases line up with TRBD2. V gave up 1 base and J gave up 6 bases; unmatched junction bases: 3. The CDR3 is 13 amino acids. CDR1 is SGHVS and CDR2 is FNYEAQ in the germline V gene. The CDR3 sequence is CASSLEGGSEQYF. The DNA for the CDR3 is TGTGCCAGCAGCTTAGAGGGAGGGAGCGAGCAGTACTTC.

This clone was counted only a few times. This chain uses TRBV3-1 (or the pseudogene TRBV3-2) with TRBJ2-5, with 12 bases that match TRBD1. CDR3 length equals 19 residues. Germline V gene lookup returns CDR1 LGHDT and CDR2 YNNKEL (reference sequence). V gave up 3 bases and J gave up 4 bases; unmatched junction bases: 15. In nucleotides, the CDR3 is TGTGCCAGCAGCCATCCTCGGGACAGGGGGCGCGGGGTGGGAGAGACCCAGTACTTC. Protein product: CASSHPRDRGRGVGETQYF.

This clone occurred a few times. The gene calls are TRBV28 and TRBJ2-1; 7 nucleotides line up with TRBD1. The CDR3 sequence is 14 residues long. Germline V gene lookup returns CDR1 MDHEN and CDR2 SYDVKM. V was pared by 10 bases and J by 2 bases, with 8 bases of the junction left unmatched. The DNA for the CDR3 is TGTGCCACCCGACAGGGAGAGGCCTACAATGAGCAGTTCTTC. Its translation is CATRQGEAYNEQFF.

The chain couples TRBV19 to TRBJ1-4; D gene uncertain. Germline CDR1 LNHDA, CDR2 SQIVND (reference sequence). The CDR3 consists of 14 residues. V lost 3 bases, J lost 2 bases, and 7 bases lay in between. DNA for the CDR3: TGTGCCAGTAGTATGAGCGGGACTAATGAAAAACTGTTTTTT. It codes for CASSMSGTNEKLFF.

V gene TRBV6-1 combines with J gene TRBJ1-5, with D unclear. The CDR3 loop spans 15 amino acids. The V end was cut by 1 base, the J end by 4 bases, with 11 bases between. CDR1 MNHNS and CDR2 SASEGT come from the germline V gene. The CDR3 loop is CASSEGRQMNQPQHF. The CDR3 DNA follows: TGTGCCAGCAGTGAAGGGAGGCAGATGAATCAGCCCCAGCATTTT.

The V call is TRBV30, the J call TRBJ2-7; no clear D gene. CDR1 GTSNPN and CDR2 SVGIG come from the germline V gene (reference sequence). The CDR3 spans 10 residues. Trimming removed 1 base from V and 5 bases from J, with 3 bases in between. In nucleotides, the CDR3 is TGTGCCTGGAGTGATAACGAGCAGTACTTC. Residues: CAWSDNEQYF.

J is TRBJ2-1 and V is TRBV4-1, with 11 positions matching TRBD2. The CDR3 spans 16 residues. Germline V gene lookup returns CDR1 MGHRA and CDR2 YSYEKL. V trimming: 3 bases; J trimming: 1 base; junction bases outside the gene matches: 2. The CDR3 sequence is CASSQGLAASYNEQFF. Written as DNA, the CDR3 is TGCGCCAGCAGCCAGGGACTAGCGGCATCCTACAATGAGCAGTTCTTC.

This chain joins TRBV5-1 and TRBJ2-7; TRBD2 agrees at 12 bases. Per germline, CDR1 SGHRS and CDR2 YFSETQ. CDR3 length: 16 residues. Trimming at V came to 0 bases and at J to 2 bases, leaving 3 bases not matched to a gene. The CDR3 sequence is CASSLVTSGGPYEQYF. The CDR3 DNA sequence: TGCGCCAGCAGCTTGGTTACTAGCGGGGGGCCCTACGAGCAGTACTTC.